The rows below give T cell receptor beta chains drawn from one sample of a study of T cells after posttransplantation cyclophosphamide. Generated by immunoSEQ multiplex PCR, the TCRdb table keeps only in-frame clones and is missing some. The table shows about 21,000 clones, with around 98% occurring only once. Source material: naive CD8+ T cells sorted from PBMCs. These receptor sequences come from a man aged 40-50 years in good health, CMV-negative, and a related stem cell transplant donor. Both conserved end residues are trimmed from each CDR3. Fields, in order: V gene, J gene, CDR3 protein.

TRBV7-2,TRBJ2-3,ASSLGLGVAGLEDTQY
TRBV7-9,TRBJ1-1,AGLPGGSRNPF
TRBV5-8,TRBJ1-3,ASSSLPGPLVGDTIY
TRBV4-3,TRBJ2-1,ASSHGTSGVSQANEQF
TRBV29-1,TRBJ2-7,SVAGRGEQY
TRBV7-6,TRBJ2-1,ASSPEGLAGYNEQF
TRBV15,TRBJ2-7,ATSRPRASPSLEQY
TRBV2,TRBJ2-1,ASSTPMGLAGGFYNEQF
TRBV4-1,TRBJ1-4,ASSQESGEKLF
TRBV9,TRBJ2-3,ASSVTWLATDTQY
TRBV4-2,TRBJ2-1,ASSHYRTSGTYNEQF
TRBV6-5,TRBJ2-7,ASSVRDRAYEQY
TRBV27,TRBJ2-7,ASATSSYEQY
TRBV7-2,TRBJ1-6,ASSFRSYNSPLH
TRBV4-1,TRBJ2-2,ASSQSGSSIGELF
TRBV19,TRBJ2-5,ASSTLTGQGAGETQY
TRBV29-1,TRBJ2-1,SVALDSAEQF
TRBV6-1,TRBJ1-3,ASIEGASGNTIY
TRBV5-6,TRBJ2-1,ASRSGGLTLSSPYNEQF
TRBV5-4,TRBJ2-7,ASSPTTGWLDEQY
TRBV4-1,TRBJ2-7,ASSTRPGYEQY
TRBV5-5,TRBJ2-1,ASSSDSGSFSYNEQF